One TCR beta chain is described in this entry. Its antigen remains unidentified. Only CD45RO-negative cells positively selected for CCR7 counted as naive CD8 cells, so terminally differentiated effector memory CD45RA+ cells were excluded. Healthy and HIV-negative, the adult donors had no recent acute infections or vaccinations. This sample was taken from a study of shared clonotypes between healthy human individuals. CDR3 length: 15 amino acids. Trimming left V 3 bases short and J 9 bases short, with 16 bases between. Germline values: CDR1 SGDLS, CDR2 YYNGEE. Study-wide points: Although depth was large, rarefaction showed that sequencing of the sorted subsets was incomplete. Generation probabilities were higher for clonotypes shared across all four sorted-subset donors than for unshared ones.

The authors' processing: There were no quality scores in the junction-only immunoSEQ sequences, so filtering differed. Profiling relied on immunoSEQ multiplex PCR, and the TCRdb table lists in-frame clones only, not all of them. The V and J calls and the clone size are those of that table, but D and trimming were determined from the DNA. The repertoire consists of millions of clones, with approximately 94% occurring once and the leading ten covering roughly 1.1%. The specimen sequenced was naive CD8+ T cells sorted from blood. The genes are TRBV9 and TRBJ1-6; weak D call: TRBD1 (5 bases). This TCR came from a young man in good health. In DNA form, the CDR3 reads TGTGCCAGCAGCGATGACAGCGCCGAGGGTTCACCCCTCCACTTT. Its protein is CASSDDSAEGSPLHF.